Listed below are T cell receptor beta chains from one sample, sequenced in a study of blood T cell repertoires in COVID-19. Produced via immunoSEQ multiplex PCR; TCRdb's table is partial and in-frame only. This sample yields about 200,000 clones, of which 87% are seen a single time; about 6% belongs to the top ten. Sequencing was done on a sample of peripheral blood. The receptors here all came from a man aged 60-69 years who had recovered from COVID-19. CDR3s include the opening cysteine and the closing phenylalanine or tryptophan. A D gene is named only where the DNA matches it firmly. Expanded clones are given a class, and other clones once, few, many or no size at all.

CDR3aa: CASSPSASGRNEQFF
CDR3nt: TGTGCCAGCAGTCCCAGTGCTAGCGGGAGAAATGAGCAGTTCTTC
abundance: .
j_gene: TRBJ2-1
d_gene: TRBD2
v_gene: TRBV28

CDR3aa: CAWRIQGFTGNTIYF
CDR3nt: TGTGCCTGGAGGATACAGGGGTTCACTGGAAACACCATATATTTT
abundance: .
j_gene: TRBJ1-3
d_gene: TRBD1
v_gene: TRBV30

CDR3aa: CASSFGGRAVGELFF
CDR3nt: TGCGCCAGCAGCTTCGGTGGGAGGGCCGTCGGGGAGCTGTTTTTT
abundance: .
j_gene: TRBJ2-2
d_gene: TRBD2
v_gene: TRBV5-1

CDR3aa: CASSGISSGSGEQYF
CDR3nt: TGTGCCAGCAGTGGCATTTCTAGCGGGAGTGGGGAGCAGTACTTC
abundance: .
j_gene: TRBJ2-7
d_gene: TRBD2
v_gene: TRBV25-1

CDR3aa: CASSQMIRTSGSFTYNEQFF
CDR3nt: TGTGCCAGCAGCCAAATGATACGGACTAGCGGGAGTTTTACCTACAATGAGCAGTTCTTC
abundance: .
j_gene: TRBJ2-1
d_gene: TRBD2
v_gene: TRBV4-2

CDR3aa: CASSVGLAGAETQYF
CDR3nt: TGTGCCAGCAGCGTGGGACTAGCGGGAGCAGAGACCCAGTACTTC
abundance: many
j_gene: TRBJ2-5
d_gene: TRBD2
v_gene: TRBV7-6

CDR3aa: CASSLEGGLGNTIYF
CDR3nt: TGTGCCAGCAGCTTGGAGGGAGGGCTCGGAAACACCATATATTTT
abundance: .
j_gene: TRBJ1-3
d_gene: .
v_gene: TRBV5-4

CDR3aa: CASSSGGLQYF
CDR3nt: TGTGCCAGCAGTTCGGGGGGTTTGCAGTATTTT
abundance: .
j_gene: TRBJ2-3
d_gene: TRBD2
v_gene: TRBV2

CDR3aa: CASSEQGVGYTF
CDR3nt: TGCGCCAGCAGCGAACAGGGGGTTGGCTACACCTTC
abundance: .
j_gene: TRBJ1-2
d_gene: TRBD1
v_gene: TRBV5-1

CDR3aa: CASSLEGQSGNTIYF
CDR3nt: TGTGCCAGCAGCTTAGAGGGACAGTCTGGAAACACCATATATTTT
abundance: .
j_gene: TRBJ1-3
d_gene: TRBD1
v_gene: TRBV7-8

CDR3aa: CASSRQDRLETQYF
CDR3nt: TGTGCCAGCAGCAGACAGGATCGGTTGGAGACCCAGTACTTC
abundance: .
j_gene: TRBJ2-5
d_gene: .
v_gene: TRBV6-5

CDR3aa: CASSYQTGIEQYF
CDR3nt: TGTGCCAGCAGTTACCAGACAGGGATCGAGCAGTACTTC
abundance: .
j_gene: TRBJ2-7
d_gene: TRBD1
v_gene: TRBV6-6